Given below is one T cell receptor (beta chain) in context. There are many counts of this clonotype. Its antigen target is currently unknown. The sample holds no much larger clone one base away, and base qualities are not on file. Clipping removes 0 bases from V and 5 bases from J, with 11 as the unmatched junction base count. Reading from cysteine to phenylalanine, the CDR3 counts 18 amino acids. Only CDR3 DNA is held: 54 bases, read in frame from base 1. The germline V gene specifies ENHRY as CDR1 and SYGVKD as CDR2. The listed sequencing device is Illumina HiSeq 2500. Quantitative 5'-RACE with molecular barcodes was the method used to prepare the TCR beta libraries. In the original analysis: Disease-linked TCR variants were identified with a new computational method built on a probabilistic model of VDJ rearrangement. TCRdb reworked the public reads: Q25 trimming with fastp, MiXCR clone assembly, productive beta chains retained. Rows with one shared CDR3 protein collapse into an entry with the most common genes and DNA. TCRdb, not the authors, supplied the V and J calls. The sample data list about 510,000 distinct CDR3 sequences, and about 5% of these were observed just once. The ten most abundant clones make up roughly 3.5% of the sample.

The sample is drawn from a study of CD8 T cells in ankylosing spondylitis (dated 2017 in TCRdb). Background on the whole study: T cell receptor beta repertoires were profiled in healthy donors and ankylosing spondylitis patients so that disease-linked TCR variants could be found. The full study cohort was made up of under 30 ankylosing spondylitis patients and 108 healthy donors. Peripheral blood samples were taken, and synovial fluid was additionally collected from ankylosing spondylitis patients.

Study-wide conclusions, independent of this receptor: A TCR beta motif made up of several highly homologous amino acid variants appeared to be characteristic of blood from ankylosing spondylitis patients. Some motif variants had previously been reported in the synovial fluid and blood of reactive arthritis patients, which suggests shared mechanisms of disease initiation. According to the report, matched synovial fluid samples from ankylosing spondylitis patients were significantly enriched for the disease-linked clones. In peripheral blood, the disease-linked clones were found at relatively low frequencies and had a CD8+ phenotype.

The specimen was blood, either unsorted or a sorted T cell fraction (not recorded which). The clonotype comes from a male donor with ankylosing spondylitis. The chain uses TRBV10-3 and TRBJ2-3; 10 nucleotides in the junction match TRBD1. The DNA is TGTGCCATCAGTGAGTCGGGGGAAACCGGGACAGGGGAAGATACGCAGTATTTT. Its amino acids are CAISESGETGTGEDTQYF.